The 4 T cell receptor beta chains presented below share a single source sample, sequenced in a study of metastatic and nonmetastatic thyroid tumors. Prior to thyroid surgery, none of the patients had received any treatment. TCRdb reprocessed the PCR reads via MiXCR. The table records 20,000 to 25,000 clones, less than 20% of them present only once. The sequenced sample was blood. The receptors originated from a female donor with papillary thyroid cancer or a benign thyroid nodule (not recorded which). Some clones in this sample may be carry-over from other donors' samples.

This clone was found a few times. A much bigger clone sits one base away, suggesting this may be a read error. This CDR3 reads CASTLVSGVDTQYF. The CDR3 DNA is TGCGCCAGCACCCTCGTCTCCGGGGTGGATACGCAGTATTTT. This chain joins TRBV5-1 and TRBJ2-3, with D possibly being TRBD2 (5 bases). The ends were cut back, 6 bases at V and 6 bases at J, with 17 bases in the middle. The germline gives CDR1 SGHRS, CDR2 YFSETQ. The CDR3 runs 14 residues.

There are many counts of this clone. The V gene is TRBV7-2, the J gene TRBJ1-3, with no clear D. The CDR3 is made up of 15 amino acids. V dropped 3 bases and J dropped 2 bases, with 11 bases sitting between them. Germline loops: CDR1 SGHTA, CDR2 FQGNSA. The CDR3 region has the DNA TGTGCCAGCAGCTTGGCTTGGGCTCCTGGAAACACCATATATTTT. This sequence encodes CASSLAWAPGNTIYF. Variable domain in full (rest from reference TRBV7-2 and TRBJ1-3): GAGVSQSPSNKVTEKGKDVELRCDPISGHTALYWYRQSLGQGLEFLIYFQGNSAPDKSGLPSDRFSAERTGGSVSTLTIQRTQQEDSAVYLCASSLAWAPGNTIYFGEGSWLTVV.

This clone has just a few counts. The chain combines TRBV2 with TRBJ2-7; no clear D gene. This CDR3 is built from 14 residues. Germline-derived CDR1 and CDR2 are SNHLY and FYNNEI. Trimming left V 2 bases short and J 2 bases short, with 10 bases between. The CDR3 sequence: CASSEYGGAYEQYF. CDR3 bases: TGTGCCAGCAGTGAATATGGCGGAGCCTACGAGCAGTACTTC.

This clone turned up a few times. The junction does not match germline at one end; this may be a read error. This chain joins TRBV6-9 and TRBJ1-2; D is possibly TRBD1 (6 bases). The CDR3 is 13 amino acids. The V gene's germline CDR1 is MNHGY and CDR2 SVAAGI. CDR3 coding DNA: TGCGCCAGCAGCAGGGGAATTTCCTATGGCTACACCTTC. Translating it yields CASSRGISYGYTF.